Listed below are T cell receptor beta chains from one sample, sequenced in a study of blood T cell repertoires in COVID-19. Using immunoSEQ multiplex PCR, the repertoire was profiled, and TCRdb retains in-frame clones only, with some absent. The sample records approximately 90,000 clones, about 90% being singletons. Sequencing was carried out using peripheral blood. All receptors derive from a human donor in a cohort sampled during active COVID-19. Each CDR3 is given with its conserved first and last residue. D genes are given only for firm matches. Clone size is not always given. Where it is, it says once, few, many or a class for expanded clones.

d_gene: TRBD1; j_gene: TRBJ2-4; v_gene: TRBV6-7; abundance: .; CDR3aa: CASSPWTGGTLAKNIQYF; CDR3nt: TGTGCCAGCAGTCCCTGGACAGGGGGAACACTAGCCAAAAACATTCAGTACTTC
d_gene: .; j_gene: TRBJ1-2; v_gene: TRBV10-3; abundance: .; CDR3aa: CAISEGSDRGGYTF; CDR3nt: TGTGCCATCAGTGAGGGTTCGGATCGGGGGGGCTACACCTTC
d_gene: .; j_gene: TRBJ2-7; v_gene: TRBV20-1; abundance: .; CDR3aa: CSAQEVHEQYF; CDR3nt: TGCAGTGCACAAGAAGTGCACGAGCAGTACTTC
d_gene: TRBD1; j_gene: TRBJ1-2; v_gene: TRBV27; abundance: .; CDR3aa: CASSLQGARGYTF; CDR3nt: TGTGCCAGCAGTTTACAGGGGGCAAGAGGCTACACCTTC
d_gene: TRBD2; j_gene: TRBJ2-1; v_gene: TRBV13; abundance: .; CDR3aa: CASSLGGGDYNEQFF; CDR3nt: TGTGCCAGCAGCTTGGGCGGGGGGGATTACAATGAGCAGTTCTTC
d_gene: .; j_gene: TRBJ1-1; v_gene: TRBV30; abundance: .; CDR3aa: CAWTLLGDPMNTEAFF; CDR3nt: TGTGCCTGGACTCTCCTAGGAGATCCTATGAACACTGAAGCTTTCTTT
d_gene: TRBD1; j_gene: TRBJ1-4; v_gene: TRBV28; abundance: .; CDR3aa: CASSLPGQGNEKLFF; CDR3nt: TGTGCCAGCAGCTTACCGGGACAGGGTAATGAAAAACTGTTTTTT
d_gene: TRBD2; j_gene: TRBJ2-7; v_gene: TRBV7-3; abundance: .; CDR3aa: CASSLRSGTYEQYF; CDR3nt: TGTGCCAGCAGCTTAAGAAGCGGGACCTACGAGCAGTACTTC
d_gene: TRBD1; j_gene: TRBJ2-7; v_gene: TRBV5-1; abundance: .; CDR3aa: CASSFSGQGVPYEQYF; CDR3nt: TGCGCCAGCAGCTTTTCTGGACAGGGGGTTCCCTACGAGCAGTACTTC
d_gene: .; j_gene: TRBJ1-2; v_gene: TRBV28; abundance: once; CDR3aa: CASSLYGGAYGYTF; CDR3nt: TGTGCCAGCAGTTTATATGGGGGGGCCTATGGCTACACCTTC
d_gene: TRBD1; j_gene: TRBJ1-1; v_gene: TRBV28; abundance: .; CDR3aa: CASSGWDSPNTEAFF; CDR3nt: TGTGCCAGCAGTGGGTGGGACAGCCCGAACACTGAAGCTTTCTTT
d_gene: .; j_gene: TRBJ2-2; v_gene: TRBV7-7; abundance: .; CDR3aa: CASSLEPDLNTGELFF; CDR3nt: TGTGCTAGCAGCTTAGAGCCGGACTTGAACACCGGGGAGCTGTTTTTT
d_gene: .; j_gene: TRBJ2-2; v_gene: TRBV9; abundance: once; CDR3aa: CASSVGTVNTGELFF; CDR3nt: TGTGCCAGCAGCGTAGGGACAGTAAACACCGGGGAGCTGTTTTTT
d_gene: .; j_gene: TRBJ2-7; v_gene: TRBV30; abundance: few; CDR3aa: CAWSTGQTYEQYF; CDR3nt: TGTGCCTGGAGTACAGGGCAAACCTACGAGCAGTACTTC
d_gene: TRBD1; j_gene: TRBJ1-2; v_gene: TRBV19; abundance: .; CDR3aa: CASGDRGKYGYTF; CDR3nt: TGTGCCAGCGGGGACAGGGGGAAGTACGGCTACACCTTC
d_gene: .; j_gene: TRBJ2-2; v_gene: TRBV6-1; abundance: .; CDR3aa: CASSDGNTGELFF; CDR3nt: TGTGCCAGCAGTGACGGGAACACCGGGGAGCTGTTTTTT
d_gene: TRBD2; j_gene: TRBJ2-3; v_gene: TRBV4-2; abundance: .; CDR3aa: CASSQGGGAPDTQYF; CDR3nt: TGTGCCAGCAGCCAAGGCGGGGGGGCCCCAGATACGCAGTATTTT
d_gene: .; j_gene: TRBJ1-5; v_gene: TRBV18; abundance: .; CDR3aa: CASSRQDNQPQHF; CDR3nt: TGTGCCAGCTCAAGACAAGACAATCAGCCCCAGCATTTT
d_gene: TRBD1; j_gene: TRBJ1-1; v_gene: TRBV6-5; abundance: few; CDR3aa: CASSYENRGRRTFF; CDR3nt: TGTGCCAGCAGTTACGAAAACAGGGGGCGTAGAACTTTCTTT
d_gene: TRBD2; j_gene: TRBJ2-2; v_gene: TRBV4-3; abundance: once; CDR3aa: CASRLTGLANTGELFF; CDR3nt: TGCGCCAGCAGGCTTACGGGACTAGCGAACACCGGGGAGCTGTTTTTT
d_gene: .; j_gene: TRBJ2-1; v_gene: TRBV28; abundance: .; CDR3aa: CASTDGYYNEQFF; CDR3nt: TGTGCCAGCACTGACGGGTACTACAATGAGCAGTTCTTC
d_gene: .; j_gene: TRBJ1-4; v_gene: TRBV7-2; abundance: .; CDR3aa: CASSPQRGEKLFF; CDR3nt: TGTGCCAGCAGCCCCCAAAGGGGAGAAAAACTGTTTTTT
d_gene: TRBD1; j_gene: TRBJ1-1; v_gene: TRBV18; abundance: .; CDR3aa: CASSLSTGVNTEAFF; CDR3nt: TGTGCCAGCTCCCTTTCGACAGGGGTGAACACTGAAGCTTTCTTT
d_gene: .; j_gene: TRBJ2-1; v_gene: TRBV6-2/TRBV6-3; abundance: .; CDR3aa: CASSRSAAVYNEQFF; CDR3nt: TGTGCCAGCAGTCGGAGCGCGGCAGTTTACAATGAGCAGTTCTTC
d_gene: TRBD1; j_gene: TRBJ1-4; v_gene: TRBV19; abundance: .; CDR3aa: CASSDGGTAEKLFF; CDR3nt: TGTGCCAGTAGTGATGGGGGGACAGCCGAAAAACTGTTTTTT
d_gene: .; j_gene: TRBJ1-2; v_gene: TRBV30; abundance: .; CDR3aa: CAWSGLVDYTF; CDR3nt: TGTGCCTGGAGTGGTTTGGTAGACTACACCTTC
d_gene: .; j_gene: TRBJ1-1; v_gene: TRBV12-3/TRBV12-4; abundance: .; CDR3aa: CASSPPQGEAFF; CDR3nt: TGTGCCAGCAGTCCCCCCCAGGGGGAAGCTTTCTTT
d_gene: .; j_gene: TRBJ1-6; v_gene: TRBV5-1; abundance: .; CDR3aa: CASSPAGTTLNSPLHF; CDR3nt: TGCGCCAGCAGCCCCGCCGGGACAACTCTCAATTCACCCCTCCACTTT
d_gene: .; j_gene: TRBJ2-7; v_gene: TRBV11-2; abundance: .; CDR3aa: CATRPGDTTAVHEQYF; CDR3nt: TGTGCCACCCGACCGGGAGACACCACGGCGGTCCACGAGCAGTACTTC
d_gene: TRBD2; j_gene: TRBJ2-3; v_gene: TRBV18; abundance: .; CDR3aa: CASSLTSVADTQYF; CDR3nt: TGTGCCAGCTCACTCACTAGCGTTGCAGATACGCAGTATTTT
d_gene: .; j_gene: TRBJ1-2; v_gene: TRBV3-1/TRBV3-2; abundance: .; CDR3aa: CASSRTATRGYTF; CDR3nt: TGTGCCAGCAGCCGGACAGCAACGAGGGGCTACACCTTC
d_gene: TRBD2; j_gene: TRBJ2-1; v_gene: TRBV5-1; abundance: once; CDR3aa: CASSLLAGAGDEQFF; CDR3nt: TGCGCCAGCAGCTTACTAGCGGGGGCCGGGGATGAGCAGTTCTTC
d_gene: TRBD1; j_gene: TRBJ1-2; v_gene: TRBV7-2; abundance: .; CDR3aa: CASSLLGQDIGRGYTF; CDR3nt: TGTGCCAGCAGCTTATTGGGACAGGATATAGGAAGAGGCTACACCTTC
d_gene: .; j_gene: TRBJ2-1; v_gene: TRBV7-3; abundance: once; CDR3aa: CASSPGLGVHDEQFF; CDR3nt: TGTGCCAGCAGCCCGGGACTGGGGGTACACGATGAGCAGTTCTTC
d_gene: TRBD2; j_gene: TRBJ2-5; v_gene: TRBV7-9; abundance: once; CDR3aa: CASSFDGGGETQYF; CDR3nt: TGTGCCAGCAGCTTCGACGGCGGGGGGGAGACCCAGTACTTC
d_gene: .; j_gene: TRBJ1-5; v_gene: TRBV4-1; abundance: few; CDR3aa: CASSQIAIQGRQPQHF; CDR3nt: TGCGCCAGCAGCCAGATCGCGATACAGGGACGTCAGCCCCAGCATTTT
d_gene: .; j_gene: TRBJ2-6; v_gene: TRBV5-5; abundance: .; CDR3aa: CASSLMSSGANVLTF; CDR3nt: TGTGCCAGCAGCTTGATGAGCTCTGGGGCCAACGTCCTGACTTTC
d_gene: TRBD1; j_gene: TRBJ2-1; v_gene: TRBV5-4; abundance: .; CDR3aa: CASSLAGQGVHNEQFF; CDR3nt: TGTGCCAGCAGCTTGGCGGGACAGGGGGTCCACAATGAGCAGTTCTTC
d_gene: .; j_gene: TRBJ2-2; v_gene: TRBV7-9; abundance: few; CDR3aa: CASSLGATGELFF; CDR3nt: TGTGCCAGCAGTCTAGGAGCGACCGGGGAGCTGTTTTTT
d_gene: .; j_gene: TRBJ1-6; v_gene: TRBV30; abundance: .; CDR3aa: CAWSGQANSPLHF; CDR3nt: TGTGCCTGGAGTGGGCAGGCAAATTCACCCCTCCACTTT
d_gene: .; j_gene: TRBJ1-6; v_gene: TRBV27; abundance: few; CDR3aa: CASRGTERSYNSPLHF; CDR3nt: TGTGCCAGCCGGGGGACGGAACGCTCCTATAATTCACCCCTCCACTTT
d_gene: TRBD2; j_gene: TRBJ2-7; v_gene: TRBV3-1/TRBV3-2; abundance: .; CDR3aa: CASSQQLAGGLGEQYF; CDR3nt: TGTGCCAGCAGCCAACAACTAGCGGGGGGGCTGGGAGAGCAGTACTTC
d_gene: .; j_gene: TRBJ1-6; v_gene: TRBV14; abundance: few; CDR3aa: CASSQDQRSNSPLHF; CDR3nt: TGTGCCAGCAGCCAAGATCAGCGCTCGAATTCACCCCTCCACTTT
d_gene: .; j_gene: TRBJ1-2; v_gene: TRBV3-1/TRBV3-2; abundance: .; CDR3aa: CASSPPLAGSNGYTF; CDR3nt: TGTGCCAGCAGCCCTCCCCTCGCCGGGAGCAATGGCTACACCTTC
d_gene: .; j_gene: TRBJ2-7; v_gene: TRBV19; abundance: .; CDR3aa: CASSMGQGAYEQYF; CDR3nt: TGTGCCAGTAGTATGGGTCAAGGGGCCTACGAGCAGTACTTC
d_gene: .; j_gene: TRBJ2-7; v_gene: TRBV19; abundance: few; CDR3aa: CASATGTPYEQYF; CDR3nt: TGTGCCAGCGCGACAGGAACCCCCTACGAGCAGTACTTC
d_gene: .; j_gene: TRBJ2-3; v_gene: TRBV5-4; abundance: once; CDR3aa: CASSLGVGVGTDTQYF; CDR3nt: TGTGCCAGCAGCTTAGGTGTGGGAGTCGGCACAGATACGCAGTATTTT
d_gene: TRBD1; j_gene: TRBJ1-2; v_gene: TRBV2; abundance: .; CDR3aa: CASRAQGVHYGYTF; CDR3nt: TGTGCCAGCAGAGCTCAGGGGGTTCACTATGGCTACACCTTC
d_gene: TRBD1; j_gene: TRBJ1-2; v_gene: TRBV13; abundance: once; CDR3aa: CASSHRGSAGYTF; CDR3nt: TGTGCCAGCAGCCACAGGGGCTCCGCTGGCTACACCTTC
d_gene: TRBD2; j_gene: TRBJ2-2; v_gene: TRBV7-3; abundance: .; CDR3aa: CASSQLAGANTGELFF; CDR3nt: TGTGCCAGCAGCCAACTAGCGGGGGCGAACACCGGGGAGCTGTTTTTT
d_gene: TRBD1; j_gene: TRBJ1-1; v_gene: TRBV6-1; abundance: .; CDR3aa: CASSERQGTEAFF; CDR3nt: TGTGCCAGCAGTGAGCGACAGGGAACTGAAGCTTTCTTT
d_gene: .; j_gene: TRBJ1-6; v_gene: TRBV7-9; abundance: .; CDR3aa: CALGDGYNSPLHF; CDR3nt: TGTGCCCTCGGAGACGGCTATAATTCACCCCTCCACTTT
d_gene: .; j_gene: TRBJ2-5; v_gene: TRBV4-3; abundance: .; CDR3aa: CASSQGQGRPETQYF; CDR3nt: TGCGCCAGCAGCCAAGGCCAGGGGCGGCCAGAGACCCAGTACTTC
d_gene: .; j_gene: TRBJ1-1; v_gene: TRBV28; abundance: .; CDR3aa: CASSFRRAEAFF; CDR3nt: TGTGCCAGCAGTTTTAGGCGGGCTGAAGCTTTCTTT
d_gene: .; j_gene: TRBJ1-5; v_gene: TRBV18; abundance: .; CDR3aa: CASSPSGGANQPQHF; CDR3nt: TGTGCCAGCTCACCGAGTGGGGGCGCTAATCAGCCCCAGCATTTT
d_gene: .; j_gene: TRBJ2-1; v_gene: TRBV7-2; abundance: .; CDR3aa: CARRTEIYNEQFF; CDR3nt: TGTGCCAGGAGGACAGAAATATACAATGAGCAGTTCTTC
d_gene: .; j_gene: TRBJ2-3; v_gene: TRBV19; abundance: .; CDR3aa: CATRGNSRTDTQYF; CDR3nt: TGTGCCACCCGAGGGAACAGTCGCACAGATACGCAGTATTTT